The next 31 T cell receptor beta chains were all read from a single sample in a study of Graves' ophthalmopathy and Graves' hyperthyroidism. The authors amplified TCR beta CDR3 regions, and they did so from RNA transcripts for repertoire sequencing. First-round RT-PCR employed HTBI primers, with a second-round multiplex PCR after it. TCRdb used MiXCR to reprocess the multiplex PCR reads, holding one entry per CDR3 protein. The table lists about 740,000 distinct CDR3 sequences, approximately 40% of them singletons. Sequencing used peripheral blood. The receptors shown here come from an adult man with Graves' ophthalmopathy.

This clonotype appeared once. The CDR3 DNA reads TGTGCCATCAGCCCACAGGGAAACACTGAAGCTTTCTTT. This sequence encodes CAISPQGNTEAFF. The rearrangement uses TRBV10-3 and TRBJ1-1, with D perhaps matching TRBD1 (6 bases). Trimming cost V 6 bases and J 2 bases, with 10 bases left between them. The CDR3 runs to 13 residues. CDR1 is ENHRY and CDR2 is SYGVKD in the germline V gene.

This clonotype was recorded many times. The CDR3 protein is CATKPGGANTEAFF. The CDR3 region has the DNA TGTGCCACGAAGCCAGGGGGAGCGAACACTGAAGCTTTCTTT. This chain uses TRBV19 with TRBJ1-1; 7 bases line up with TRBD1. With 10 bases clipped from V and 1 base from J, the junction kept 9 bases outside the gene matches. In germline, CDR1 is LNHDA, CDR2 SQIVND (reference sequence). The length of the CDR3 is 14 residues.

To note about this clonotype: This may be a read error: a much more frequent sequence differs by one nucleotide. The CDR3 sequence is CSVQPEETQYF. CDR3 nucleotides: TGCAGCGTCCAGCCTGAAGAGACCCAGTACTTC. The genes are TRBV29-1 and TRBJ2-5; no definite D call. CDR1 SQVTM and CDR2 ANQGSEA come from the germline V gene. The V end lost 6 bases, the J end lost 3 bases, and 8 bases lay between the germline ends. CDR3 size: 11 residues.

This clonotype was observed a few times. The CDR3 protein is CASTETGNEKLFF. CDR3 nucleotides: TGTGCCAGCACCGAAACAGGGAATGAAAAACTGTTTTTT. The rearrangement links TRBV10-3 to TRBJ1-4; weak D call: TRBD1 (6 bases). The length of the CDR3 is 13 residues. From germline, CDR1 is ENHRY and CDR2 SYGVKD. Trimming cost V 10 bases and J 5 bases, with 14 bases left between them.

A remark on this clonotype: A read error may produce the germline difference seen at one junction end. This chain links TRBV7-9 with TRBJ2-2, with TRBD2 matching 8 bases. Germline CDR1 SEHNR, CDR2 FQNEAQ (reference sequence). The CDR3 is made up of 16 amino acids. In DNA, the CDR3 is TGTGCCAGTAGCTTCTCCGGGACTAGACACACCGGGGAGCTGTTTTTT. This encodes CASSFSGTRHTGELFF.

The chain carries TRBV10-3 and TRBJ1-1; 8 bases are shared with TRBD1. The germline CDR1 and CDR2 sequences are ENHRY and SYGVKD. J was trimmed by 4 bases and V by 10 bases; bases with no gene match: 5. The CDR3 has 12 residues. This CDR3 is CATDRGGTEAFF. The CDR3 nucleotides are TGTGCCACCGACAGGGGCGGCACTGAAGCTTTCTTT.

V and J are TRBV9 and TRBJ1-6; 7 bases match TRBD1. The germline CDR1 and CDR2 sequences are SGDLS and YYNGEE. This CDR3 region has 17 residues. Trimming at V came to 3 bases and at J to 0 bases, leaving 6 bases not matched to a gene. The CDR3 DNA follows: TGTGCCAGCAGCGAGAGGGACAGTAGCTCCTATAATTCACCCCTCCACTTT. Protein product: CASSERDSSSYNSPLHF.

This clonotype showed up many times. The chain is built from TRBV7-9 and TRBJ1-2; 12 bases agree with TRBD1. The CDR3 length is 15 residues. Germline lookup yields CDR1 SEHNR and CDR2 FQNEAQ (reference sequence). V dropped 3 bases and J dropped 5; count of bases not matched to a gene: 4. CDR3 residues: CASSLGQGAWYGYTF. The CDR3 coding sequence is TGTGCCAGCAGCTTGGGACAGGGGGCGTGGTATGGCTACACCTTC.

As to this clonotype: The germline gene is not matched at one end of the junction; a read error may be the cause. The rearrangement uses TRBV7-3 and TRBJ2-1, with D perhaps matching TRBD1 (6 bases). Per germline, CDR1 SGHTA and CDR2 FQGTGA. The CDR3 is 13 residues long. CDR3 coding DNA: TGTGCCAGCGGCTTATCACAGGGTCATGAGCAGTTCTTC. It specifies CASGLSQGHEQFF. The full variable domain, rest sourced from reference TRBV7-3 and TRBJ2-1, is GAGVSQTPSNKVTEKGKYVELRCDPISGHTALYWYRQSLGQGPEFLIYFQGTGAADDSGLPNDRFFAVRPEGSVSTLKIQRTERGDSAVYLCASGLSQGHEQFFGPGTRLTVL.

This clonotype was observed a few times. The rearrangement links TRBV20-1 to TRBJ2-5; 11 bases agree with TRBD1. J lost 2 bases, V lost 2 bases, and 4 bases had no gene match. The CDR3 length is 15 residues. From germline, CDR1 is DFQATT and CDR2 SNEGSKA (reference sequence). The CDR3 DNA follows: TGCAGTGCTAGAAATGGGGACAGGGGGCAAGAGACCCAGTACTTC. This sequence encodes CSARNGDRGQETQYF.

V is TRBV12-3 or TRBV12-4 and J is TRBJ2-5, with D maybe TRBD1 (5 bases). V lost 6 bases and J 1 base, leaving 18 bases between the germline ends. This CDR3 has 16 amino acids. CDR3 sequence reads: CASSDSSGAGQETQYF. The CDR3 DNA is TGTGCCAGCAGCGACAGCTCTGGGGCAGGCCAAGAGACCCAGTACTTC.

The CDR3 protein is CARETTGYYGYTF. Written as DNA, the CDR3 is TGTGCTAGAGAGACGACAGGGTACTATGGCTACACCTTC. The chain recombines TRBV25-1 with TRBJ1-2; 7 nucleotides align to TRBD1. The CDR3 extends over 13 amino acids. Germline V gives CDR1 MGHDK, CDR2 SYGVNS.

The chain couples TRBV20-1 to TRBJ1-3; D call uncertain. The CDR3 runs to 14 residues. Trimming stripped 3 bases from V and 1 base from J, with 10 bases between. Germline values: CDR1 DFQATT, CDR2 SNEGSKA (reference sequence). CDR3 sequence: CSARPQTSGNTIYF. CDR3 nucleotide sequence: TGCAGTGCTAGGCCTCAGACTTCTGGAAACACCATATATTTT.

Turning to this clonotype: One end of the junction is discordant with germline, which a read error may explain. The chain recombines TRBV7-8 with TRBJ2-5; 10 bases are shared with TRBD2. Germline CDR1 is SGHVS and CDR2 is FQNEAQ. The CDR3 length is 17 residues. The CDR3 coding sequence is TGTGCCAGCAGCTTAGGGCTAGCGGGAGCTCTCGGAGAGGCCCAGTACTTC. This sequence encodes CASSLGLAGALGEAQYF.

This clonotype came up a few times. The genes are TRBV7-9 and TRBJ2-2; D uncertain. CDR1 is SEHNR and CDR2 is FQNEAQ in the germline V gene (reference sequence). The CDR3 sequence is 12 residues long. Trimming cost V 5 bases and J 3 bases, with 4 bases left between them. CDR3 bases: TGTGCCAGCAGCAAGGACACCGGGGAGCTGTTTTTT. Translating it yields CASSKDTGELFF.

This clonotype was picked up a small number of times. The chain carries TRBV20-1 and TRBJ1-1, with 8 bases lining up with TRBD1. Unmatched junction bases numbered 9, after V lost 3 bases and J lost 3 bases. This CDR3 region has 15 residues. Per germline, CDR1 DFQATT and CDR2 SNEGSKA (reference sequence). CDR3 nucleotide sequence: TGCAGTGCTAGGCACGGACAGGGCGATGACACTGAAGCTTTCTTT. This gives the protein CSARHGQGDDTEAFF.

This clonotype occurred many times. The chain couples TRBV2 to TRBJ1-2; D is perhaps TRBD1 (6 bases). This CDR3 comprises 16 residues. Trimming took 5 bases from V and 0 from J, leaving 16 bases between them. Looked up from germline, CDR1 is SNHLY and CDR2 is FYNNEI. The DNA of the CDR3 is TGTGCCAGCAGTAGAGAAACAGGGATCCCTAACTATGGCTACACCTTC. Amino acid sequence: CASSRETGIPNYGYTF.

The CDR3 protein is CAISRKGTGGRQGWYF. The CDR3, as DNA: TGTGCCATCAGCCGAAAGGGGACAGGGGGCCGCCAAGGTTGGTACTTC. The J gene is TRBJ2-7, the V gene TRBV10-3, with 12 bases fitting TRBD1. V lost 6 bases, J lost 12 bases, and 18 bases stayed unmatched. The CDR3 covers 16 residues. Germline CDR1 is ENHRY and CDR2 is SYGVKD.

The rearrangement joins TRBV5-1 to TRBJ2-7, with D possibly TRBD2 on 6 matching bases. This CDR3 region has 15 residues. V lost 4 bases, J lost 2 bases, and 16 bases lay in between. Germline assignment: CDR1 SGHRS and CDR2 YFSETQ. The CDR3 nucleotides are TGCGCCAGCAGCATCGGGGGAGTAATCACCTACGAGCAGTACGTC. As protein: CASSIGGVITYEQYV.

The chain joins TRBV5-5 to TRBJ2-7, with TRBD1 matching 11 bases. The CDR3 has 15 residues. Trimming took 4 bases from V and 6 from J; bases not matched to a gene: 9. Germline V lookup: CDR1 SGHKS, CDR2 YYEKEE (reference sequence). The chain's CDR3 is CASSLGTGGRGEQYF. The CDR3 DNA reads TGTGCCAGCAGCCTTGGGACAGGGGGACGGGGCGAGCAGTACTTC.

This clonotype has more than one count but fewer than ten. This chain links TRBV12-3 or TRBV12-4 with TRBJ1-5; a weak D match, TRBD1 (5 bases). The germline V and J ends were trimmed by 6 bases and 3 bases, with 21 bases remaining between them. The CDR3 consists of 17 residues. The CDR3 DNA reads TGTGCCAGCAGCCCGGGACTGCGAATGTATACCAATCAGCCCCAGCATTTT. Encoded protein: CASSPGLRMYTNQPQHF.

The chain carries TRBV2 and TRBJ1-2; possibly TRBD1 for D (5 bases). The CDR3 has 14 amino acids. Germline CDR1 and CDR2: SNHLY and FYNNEI. Trimming cost V 5 bases and J 7 bases, with 17 bases left between them. The CDR3 coding sequence is TGTGCCAGCAGTTCTCAGGGTGGGGGGGGTGGCTACACCTTC. Amino acids: CASSSQGGGGGYTF.

This clonotype has a count of ten or more. The chain recombines TRBV29-1 with TRBJ2-6; no firm D call. The germline gives CDR1 SQVTM, CDR2 ANQGSEA. This CDR3 is 14 amino acids long. V lost 3 bases and J 3 bases, leaving 9 bases between the germline ends. The CDR3 nucleotides are TGCAGCGTTGAGGGGTCAGGTGGGGCCAACGTCCTGACTTTC. It codes for CSVEGSGGANVLTF. The full variable domain, completed using reference TRBV29-1 and TRBJ2-6, is SAVISQKPSRDICQRGTSLTIQCQVDSQVTMMFWYRQQPGQSLTLIATANQGSEATYESGFVIDKFPISRPNLTFSTLTVSNMSPEDSSIYLCSVEGSGGANVLTFGAGSRLTVL.

Ten or more counts support this clonotype. The chain has TRBV2 and TRBJ1-2; unclear D gene. This CDR3 contains 11 residues. V shed 8 bases and J shed 6 bases, with 10 bases lying between them. Germline assignment: CDR1 SNHLY and CDR2 FYNNEI. The CDR3 coding sequence is TGTGCCAGCCAGGCAATCCATGGCTACACCTTC. It codes for CASQAIHGYTF.

Worth noting for this clonotype: A much bigger clone sits one base away, suggesting this may be a read error. The chain links TRBV13 to TRBJ2-5; TRBD2 agrees at 13 bases. The length of the CDR3 is 17 residues. The germline CDR1 and CDR2 sequences are PRHDT and FYEKMQ (reference sequence). V was clipped by 0 bases and J by 5 bases; unmatched bases: 6. CDR3 DNA sequence: TGTGCCAGCAGCTTAGGACTAGCGGGAGGGCCATGGGAGACCCAGTACTTC. Translation: CASSLGLAGGPWETQYF.

This clonotype has a count of ten or more. The chain employs TRBV2 and TRBJ1-5; the D is unclear. The CDR3 has 13 amino acids. CDR1 SNHLY and CDR2 FYNNEI come from the germline V gene. V was clipped by 3 bases and J by 6 bases, with 9 bases between them. This CDR3 is CASSEGYFQPQHF. CDR3 sequence (DNA): TGTGCCAGCAGTGAGGGGTATTTTCAGCCCCAGCATTTT.

The rearrangement joins TRBV2 to TRBJ1-2; D perhaps matches TRBD1 (6 bases). V was shortened by 5 bases and J by 6 bases, with 13 bases between the two germline ends. The CDR3 has 13 amino acids. Per the germline V gene, CDR1 is SNHLY and CDR2 is FYNNEI. The CDR3 sequence: CASSWTVSDGYTF. The CDR3 DNA reads as TGTGCCAGCAGTTGGACAGTCTCTGATGGCTACACCTTC.

Remarks on this clonotype: A much larger clone sits a single nucleotide away, making a read error possible. The chain recombines TRBV29-1 with TRBJ1-1; D perhaps matches TRBD1 (6 bases). In germline, CDR1 is SQVTM, CDR2 ANQGSEA. This CDR3 is built from 14 residues. V gave up 4 bases and J gave up 3 bases, with 15 bases separating them. CDR3 protein: CSVGPPGADTEAFF. CDR3 DNA: TGCAGCGTTGGTCCCCCAGGGGCGGACACTGAAGCTTTCTTT. Based on the CDR3 plus reference TRBV29-1 and TRBJ1-1, the full variable domain is SAVISQKPSRDICQRGTSLTIQCQVDSQVTMMFWYRQQPGQSLTLIATANQGSEATYESGFVIDKFPISRPNLTFSTLTVSNMSPEDSSIYLCSVGPPGADTEAFFGQGTRLTVV.

The rearrangement joins TRBV20-1 to TRBJ1-5, with TRBD1 as a possible D gene (5 bases). V dropped 0 bases and J dropped 4 bases, with 13 bases sitting between them. The germline V gene encodes CDR1 DFQATT and CDR2 SNEGSKA (reference sequence). This CDR3 spans 15 amino acids. The CDR3 DNA sequence: TGCAGTGCTAGAGATCCAGGGATGAGGAATCAGCCCCAGCATTTT. Translation gives CSARDPGMRNQPQHF.

This clonotype has only a few counts. V and J are TRBV2 and TRBJ2-5; D perhaps matches TRBD2 (6 bases). CDR1 SNHLY and CDR2 FYNNEI come from the germline V gene. V dropped 2 bases and J dropped 5 bases, with 9 bases sitting between them. The CDR3 is 13 amino acids. The CDR3 reads CASSEWGVETQYF. As DNA, the CDR3 is TGTGCCAGCAGTGAATGGGGGGTGGAGACCCAGTACTTC.

This clonotype was detected a few times. The V and J genes are TRBV7-9 and TRBJ2-6; 8 positions agree with TRBD1. From germline, CDR1 is SEHNR and CDR2 FQNEAQ (reference sequence). The J segment lost 2 bases and the V segment lost 8 bases, leaving 8 bases of the junction unmatched. The CDR3 consists of 16 residues. The CDR3 DNA follows: TGTGCCAGCTCACAACTACAGGGGGCTGGGGCCAACGTCCTGACTTTC. Amino acid sequence: CASSQLQGAGANVLTF.